Below are 25 T cell receptor beta chains sequenced from a single sample in a study of T cells after posttransplantation cyclophosphamide. Sequenced by immunoSEQ multiplex PCR; TCRdb stores in-frame clones only, minus some. The sample records tens of thousands of clones, around 90% being singletons. A marrow graft followed busulfan-fludarabine conditioning, with cyclophosphamide on days +3 and +4. The input for sequencing was PBMCs, taken around 60 days after allogeneic stem cell transplant with posttransplant cyclophosphamide. The receptors stem from a male patient aged 60 to 75 who received an allogeneic stem cell transplant from a related donor and was CMV-positive. Some T cells may originate from the graft donor.

The rearrangement joins TRBV6-6 to TRBJ2-7; maybe TRBD2 (5 bases). The germline gives CDR1 MNHNY, CDR2 SVGAGI (reference sequence). The germline V and J ends were trimmed by 0 bases and 3 bases, with 9 bases remaining between them. The CDR3 length is 14 residues. CDR3 loop: CASSYSVEGYEQYF. The CDR3 region has the DNA TGTGCCAGCAGTTACTCGGTTGAGGGCTACGAGCAGTACTTC.

This clone has just one count. The J gene is TRBJ2-3, the V gene TRBV7-2, with 12 bases that match TRBD2. The CDR3 consists of 18 residues. V was pared by 2 bases and J by 6 bases, with 12 bases of the junction left unmatched. CDR1 SGHTA and CDR2 FQGNSA come from the germline V gene. The CDR3 here is CASSLTTSGGSLTDTQYF. Here the CDR3 DNA reads TGTGCCAGCAGCTTAACGACTAGCGGGGGCTCTCTCACGGATACGCAGTATTTT.

The chain links TRBV11-2 to TRBJ1-1; possibly TRBD1 for D (5 bases). This CDR3 is 14 amino acids long. Per the germline V gene, CDR1 is SGHAT and CDR2 is FQNNGV. Trimming stripped 6 bases from V and 1 base from J, with 12 bases between. In DNA, the CDR3 is TGTGCCAGCAGGGTGTTGGACAAGAACACTGAAGCTTTCTTT. Its translation is CASRVLDKNTEAFF.

In this sample, this clone turned up a few times. This chain connects TRBV6-1 to TRBJ2-3; possible D gene TRBD2, 7 bases. Trimming pared 7 bases from V and 4 bases from J, leaving 12 bases between. The CDR3 is made up of 13 amino acids. The V gene's germline CDR1 is MNHNS and CDR2 SASEGT. CDR3 DNA: TGTGCCAGCAACCGGGGGGCTTCAGATACGCAGTATTTT. It translates to CASNRGASDTQYF.

The chain links TRBV19 to TRBJ1-5, with a tentative D call TRBD1 (6 bases). Germline CDR1 and CDR2: LNHDA and SQIVND (reference sequence). Trimming stripped 4 bases from V and 3 bases from J, with 22 bases between. The CDR3 runs 18 residues. DNA for the CDR3: TGTGCCAGTAGTAGACTGACCGGGGGGGGCGCGGACAATCAGCCCCAGCATTTT. It translates to CASSRLTGGGADNQPQHF.

The CDR3 region is CASSDSSGANVLTF. The CDR3 DNA reads TGTGCCAGCAGCGATTCGAGTGGGGCCAACGTCCTGACTTTC. The chain has TRBV2 and TRBJ2-6; no firm D call. CDR3 length equals 14 residues. With 6 bases removed from V and 3 bases from J, the gap between germline ends came to 9 bases. Germline CDR1 SNHLY, CDR2 FYNNEI.

The V call is TRBV7-8, the J call TRBJ2-2, with 8 bases lining up with TRBD1. Germline V gives CDR1 SGHVS, CDR2 FQNEAQ. The CDR3 runs to 17 residues. V dropped 3 bases and J dropped 3; count of bases not matched to a gene: 9. CDR3 region: CASSFFSGGKDTGELFF. The CDR3 DNA is TGTGCCAGCAGCTTTTTTTCAGGGGGCAAGGACACCGGGGAGCTGTTTTTT.

The rearrangement links TRBV7-9 to TRBJ1-6, with 7 bases that match TRBD1. Losses at the gene ends were 2 bases for V and 6 bases for J; bases not matched to a gene: 7. CDR3 size: 16 residues. The germline CDR1 and CDR2 sequences are SEHNR and FQNEAQ (reference sequence). CDR3 loop: CASSLNPDRTNSPLHF. The CDR3 nucleotides read TGTGCCAGCAGCTTAAATCCGGACAGGACTAATTCACCCCTCCACTTT.

The genes are TRBV5-1 and TRBJ1-1; no definite D call. This CDR3 contains 15 residues. V was clipped by 0 bases and J by 3 bases, with 12 bases between them. Germline V lookup: CDR1 SGHRS, CDR2 YFSETQ. The CDR3 spells CASSLARDFDTEAFF. The CDR3 region has the DNA TGCGCCAGCAGCTTGGCCAGAGACTTTGACACTGAAGCTTTCTTT.

The rearrangement uses TRBV7-9 and TRBJ2-5, with TRBD1 matching over 7 bases. Germline loops: CDR1 SEHNR, CDR2 FQNEAQ (reference sequence). The ends lost 5 bases at V and 5 bases at J; junction bases unmatched: 8. The CDR3 loop spans 14 amino acids. The CDR3 nucleotides are TGTGCCAGCAGCCCCGAGACAGGGCGGGAGACCCAGTACTTC. Protein product: CASSPETGRETQYF. Combining the CDR3 with reference TRBV7-9 and TRBJ2-5 gives the whole variable domain DTGVSQNPRHKITKRGQNVTFRCDPISEHNRLYWYRQTLGQGPEFLTYFQNEAQLEKSRLLSDRFSAERPKGSFSTLEIQRTEQGDSAMYLCASSPETGRETQYFGPGTRLLVL.

The V gene is TRBV18, the J gene TRBJ1-5; D is unresolved. V shed 3 bases and J shed 3 bases, with 9 bases lying between them. The V gene's germline CDR1 is KGHSH and CDR2 LQKENI. The CDR3 consists of 14 residues. CDR3 nucleotide sequence: TGTGCCAGCTCACCTCAGGAGGCCAATCAGCCCCAGCATTTT. It codes for CASSPQEANQPQHF.

The CDR3 DNA reads as TGCGCCAGCGGCGGAAAAGCAGGGCTCATGAACACTGAAGCTTTCTTT. Translated, it gives CASGGKAGLMNTEAFF. V is TRBV5-1 and J is TRBJ1-1; D might be TRBD1 (5 bases). The CDR3 is 16 amino acids. The germline V gene has CDR1 SGHRS and CDR2 YFSETQ. Trimming took 7 bases from V and 0 from J, leaving 19 bases between them.

This chain links TRBV21-1 with TRBJ1-2; the DNA was not used to check the table's D call, TRBD1. TRBV21-1 has pseudogene status. The CDR3 extends over 16 amino acids. The CDR3 bases are TGTGCCAGCAGCAAAACCCTCAGGCCTTTTAACTATGGCTACACCTTC. Protein: CASSKTLRPFNYGYTF.

The chain recombines TRBV29-1 with TRBJ2-1; D remains unclear. V was clipped by 3 bases and J by 5 bases, with 11 bases between them. Germline values: CDR1 SQVTM, CDR2 ANQGSEA. CDR3 length: 13 amino acids. In DNA, the CDR3 is TGCAGCGTTGATGATTGGCGGAACAATGAGCAGTTCTTC. The encoded protein is CSVDDWRNNEQFF.

As concerns this clone: An end of the junction does not agree with germline; a read error may underlie this. J is TRBJ2-3 and V is TRBV9; 7 nucleotides line up with TRBD2. This CDR3 spans 16 amino acids. Germline assignment: CDR1 SGDLS and CDR2 YYNGEE. CDR3 region: CASSPQSGGGGDMQYF. CDR3 sequence (DNA): TGTGCCAGCAGCCCCCAGAGTGGGGGGGGAGGAGATATGCAGTATTTT.

This clone was picked up a small number of times. The chain joins TRBV18 to TRBJ2-5; no firm D call. Germline assignment: CDR1 KGHSH and CDR2 LQKENI. The ends were cut back, 2 bases at V and 2 bases at J, with 15 bases in the middle. The CDR3 loop spans 16 amino acids. CDR3 DNA: TGTGCCAGCTCACCAGGCACCGGGTCCGGACAAGAGACCCAGTACTTC. Protein sequence: CASSPGTGSGQETQYF.

V gene TRBV4-2 combines with J gene TRBJ2-3; a possible D gene is TRBD1 (5 bases). V lost 0 bases and J 8 bases, leaving 18 bases between the germline ends. This CDR3 spans 16 amino acids. Per the germline V gene, CDR1 is LGHNA and CDR2 is YNFKEQ. CDR3 DNA: TGTGCCAGCAGCCAAGAGGCGAGACAGAGCTTTTCTACGCAGTATTTT. It codes for CASSQEARQSFSTQYF.

V is TRBV23-1 and J is TRBJ1-5, with D maybe TRBD1 (6 bases). TRBV23-1 is classed as an ORF, of uncertain function. Trimming took 2 bases from V and 7 from J, leaving 12 bases between them. The CDR3 contains 14 residues. In nucleotides, the CDR3 is TGCGCCAGCAGTCAAGGAGCAGGGGAACAGCCCCAGCATTTT. Amino acids: CASSQGAGEQPQHF.

The chain recombines TRBV19 with TRBJ1-1; 7 positions match TRBD1. This CDR3 spans 13 amino acids. Trimming took 9 bases from V and 2 from J; bases not matched to a gene: 6. Germline V gene lookup returns CDR1 LNHDA and CDR2 SQIVND (reference sequence). The CDR3 DNA reads TGTGCCAGCGGACAGGATCCAAACACTGAAGCTTTCTTT. The encoded protein is CASGQDPNTEAFF.

This clone was detected once. The V gene is TRBV10-2, the J gene TRBJ2-3; 16 bases fit TRBD2. Germline-derived CDR1 and CDR2 are WSHSY and SAAADI. This CDR3 is built from 17 residues. The V segment lost 8 bases and the J segment 6 bases; nucleotides outside the gene matches: 11. The CDR3 protein is CASGDPGLAGGTDTQYF. The CDR3 DNA reads TGCGCCAGCGGGGATCCGGGACTAGCGGGGGGGACTGATACGCAGTATTTT.

This chain connects TRBV6-5 to TRBJ2-2, with D possibly TRBD2 on 5 matching bases. The V gene's germline CDR1 is MNHEY and CDR2 SVGAGI. This CDR3 spans 13 amino acids. V lost 9 bases to trimming and J lost 5 bases, with 13 bases between them. DNA of the CDR3: TGTGCCAGTAGCCCGGGGAATACCGGGGAGCTGTTTTTT. This codes for CASSPGNTGELFF.

Of note for this clone: Other DNA variants within this sample encode the same CDR3. The chain uses TRBV21-1 and TRBJ1-6; the table's D call TRBD1 went unverified against the DNA. TRBV21-1 is a listed pseudogene. The CDR3 contains 17 residues. The CDR3 region has the DNA TGTGCCAGCAGAAGACAGGCCTTGAGCTCCTATAATTCCCCCCTCCACTTT. Amino acids: CASRRQALSSYNSPLHF.

The rearrangement links TRBV18 to TRBJ1-2; D remains unclear. The CDR3 spans 16 residues. Trimming took off 2 bases at V and 0 bases at J, with 13 bases between the two ends. Per the germline V gene, CDR1 is KGHSH and CDR2 is LQKENI. The CDR3 reads CASSPGMTGANYGYTF. DNA of the CDR3: TGTGCCAGCTCACCAGGAATGACCGGAGCTAACTATGGCTACACCTTC.

This chain connects TRBV6-5 to TRBJ2-7; 10 positions match TRBD2. CDR3 size: 15 residues. Germline CDR1 MNHEY, CDR2 SVGAGI. V gave up 5 bases and J gave up 3 bases; unmatched junction bases: 7. This CDR3 reads CASSPTLAGDYEQYF. CDR3 nucleotides: TGTGCCAGCAGTCCTACTCTAGCGGGGGACTACGAGCAGTACTTC.

CDR3 sequence reads: CASSFGVDSPLHF. CDR3 DNA sequence: TGTGCCAGCAGTTTCGGGGTGGATTCACCCCTCCACTTT. This chain links TRBV27 with TRBJ1-6; D is unclear. V was trimmed by 3 bases and J by 8 bases, leaving 8 bases between them. Per the germline V gene, CDR1 is MNHEY and CDR2 is SMNVEV (reference sequence). The CDR3 sequence is 13 residues long.